These 25 T cell receptor beta chains were all obtained from the same sample, sequenced in a study of CD8 T cells in ankylosing spondylitis. The study, taken as a whole, reports: It appeared that ankylosing spondylitis blood was characterized by a TCR beta motif of about 8 highly homologous variants.

TCRdb called the 5' RACE reads again in MiXCR, with one record for every CDR3 protein. There are about 840,000 distinct CDR3 sequences in the sample; approximately 12% occur only once, and 0.45% to 0.6% lies in the top ten. These receptors' antigens are unknown. The source material was blood, either unsorted or a sorted T cell fraction (not recorded which). These receptor sequences come from a male donor with ankylosing spondylitis.

The table lists this clonotype with a few counts. V and J are TRBV3-1 and TRBJ1-2, with D maybe TRBD1 (6 bases). Trimming stripped 6 bases from V and 7 bases from J, with 15 bases between. The germline V gene has CDR1 LGHDT and CDR2 YNNKEL (reference sequence). CDR3 length: 13 residues. CDR3 amino acids: CASSYRDGVGYTF. CDR3 sequence (DNA): TGTGCCAGCAGTTACAGGGATGGAGTTGGCTACACCTTC.

The chain employs TRBV7-2 and TRBJ2-3; D gene uncertain. Germline V lookup: CDR1 SGHTA, CDR2 FQGNSA. This CDR3 contains 12 residues. V lost 0 bases and J lost 7, with 5 bases in between. CDR3 sequence: CASSLAAYTQYF. The CDR3 nucleotides are TGTGCCAGCAGCTTAGCTGCGTATACGCAGTATTTT.

This chain connects TRBV6-1 to TRBJ2-1; TRBD1 agrees at 10 bases. After removal of 5 bases from V and 9 bases from J, the junction contained 4 bases not matched to a gene. Germline CDR1 and CDR2: MNHNS and SASEGT. There are 13 residues in the CDR3. This chain's CDR3 is CASSRGQGFEQFF. CDR3 bases: TGTGCCAGCAGTAGGGGACAGGGGTTTGAGCAGTTCTTC.

The CDR3 loop reads CASSQATGDYSYEQYF. The CDR3 DNA follows: TGCGCCAGCAGCCAAGCAACAGGGGACTACTCCTACGAGCAGTACTTC. The chain employs TRBV4-3 and TRBJ2-7, with D perhaps assigned TRBD1 or TRBD2 (7 bases each). CDR3 length: 16 amino acids. Trimming cost V 1 base and J 0 bases, with 13 bases left between them. From germline, CDR1 is LGHNA and CDR2 YSLEER.

This clonotype showed up just once. CDR3 in amino acids: CSAPKQGSANYGYTF. CDR3 nucleotide sequence: TGCAGTGCCCCAAAACAGGGATCGGCTAACTATGGCTACACCTTC. The V and J genes are TRBV20-1 and TRBJ1-2; the D gene is possibly TRBD1 (6 bases). The germline V and J ends were trimmed by 6 bases and 0 bases, with 17 bases remaining between them. CDR3 size: 15 residues. Looked up from germline, CDR1 is DFQATT and CDR2 is SNEGSKA (reference sequence).

The chain employs TRBV7-2 and TRBJ2-2, with D possibly matching TRBD2 (6 bases). The CDR3 totals 17 residues. Trimming left V 7 bases short and J 5 bases short, with 23 bases between. Per germline, CDR1 SGHTA and CDR2 FQGNSA. The CDR3 is CASTRIPGVGSTGELFF. DNA for the CDR3: TGTGCCAGCACCCGAATACCGGGGGTTGGGTCGACCGGGGAGCTGTTTTTT.

This clonotype was observed at least ten times. The chain joins TRBV29-1 to TRBJ2-1; D assignment may be TRBD1 or TRBD2 (5 bases each). V was trimmed by 5 bases and J by 10 bases, leaving 12 bases between them. Germline V gene lookup returns CDR1 SQVTM and CDR2 ANQGSEA. This CDR3 spans 11 amino acids. The CDR3 is CSVSERGEQFF. The CDR3 nucleotides are TGCAGCGTTTCCGAACGGGGCGAGCAGTTCTTC.

V and J are TRBV6-2 or TRBV6-3 and TRBJ2-2; D perhaps matches TRBD1 (6 bases). The CDR3 spans 16 residues. The V and J ends lost 2 bases and 4 bases respectively, with 14 bases between them. Germline V gene sequence: CDR1 MNHEY, CDR2 SVGEGT. CDR3 coding DNA: TGTGCCAGCAGTTACCGGCAGGGGTGGACCACCGGGGAGCTGTTTTTT. Amino acids: CASSYRQGWTTGELFF.

The chain uses TRBV10-3 and TRBJ1-5, with a possible D match to TRBD1 (5 bases). The CDR3 is made up of 16 amino acids. The V and J ends lost 3 bases and 0 bases respectively, with 12 bases between them. CDR1 is ENHRY and CDR2 is SYGVKD in the germline V gene. The CDR3 DNA is TGTGCCATCAGTGATTCGACAGTCTATAGCAATCAGCCCCAGCATTTT. It specifies CAISDSTVYSNQPQHF.

This clonotype was seen at least ten times. The rearrangement links TRBV20-1 to TRBJ1-2; no definite D call. Germline assignment: CDR1 DFQATT and CDR2 SNEGSKA (reference sequence). V gave up 3 bases and J gave up 7 bases, with 12 bases separating them. There are 12 residues in the CDR3. CDR3 loop: CSASRSRGGYTF. CDR3 bases: TGCAGTGCTAGCCGCAGTCGGGGTGGCTACACCTTC.

This clonotype was recorded at least ten times. The V and J genes are TRBV29-1 and TRBJ2-5; 11 bases are a match to TRBD1. The CDR3 is made up of 13 amino acids. V gave up 4 bases and J gave up 3 bases; unmatched junction bases: 1. Looked up from germline, CDR1 is SQVTM and CDR2 is ANQGSEA. The CDR3 nucleotides are TGCAGCGTTGGGGGACAGGGGGAAGAGACCCAGTACTTC. Protein product: CSVGGQGEETQYF.

This clonotype was counted many times. The rearrangement uses TRBV29-1 and TRBJ2-5; 9 nucleotides match TRBD1. This CDR3 comprises 15 residues. CDR1 and CDR2 (germline): SQVTM, ANQGSEA. After removal of 7 bases from V and 4 bases from J, the junction contained 13 bases not matched to a gene. This CDR3 is CSGEYRGQWGETQYF. The CDR3 bases are TGCAGCGGGGAATACAGGGGGCAGTGGGGAGAGACCCAGTACTTC.

The sample holds a few counts of this clonotype. The rearrangement links TRBV10-3 to TRBJ2-5; 7 bases line up with TRBD1. V shed 7 bases, J shed 5 bases, and the junction held 7 bases outside the gene matches. Germline V lookup: CDR1 ENHRY, CDR2 SYGVKD. The CDR3 is 13 amino acids. CDR3 bases: TGTGCCATCACACAGGGGTTGGGGGAGACCCAGTACTTC. It specifies CAITQGLGETQYF.

This clonotype was recorded a few times. The chain has TRBV5-1 and TRBJ2-3, with 7 nucleotides matching TRBD1. The junction had 6 bases not matched to a gene; V was cut back by 3 bases and J by 2 bases. CDR3 length: 15 residues. Germline CDR1 and CDR2: SGHRS and YFSETQ. The CDR3 loop is CASSWGTASTDTQYF. The CDR3 DNA sequence: TGCGCCAGCAGCTGGGGGACAGCCTCCACAGATACGCAGTATTTT.

The chain carries TRBV7-9 and TRBJ2-3; D uncertain. The V gene lost 10 bases and the J gene lost 6 bases, with 20 bases spanning the gap. Germline CDR1 and CDR2: SEHNR and FQNEAQ (reference sequence). This CDR3 is 14 amino acids long. The CDR3 sequence: CAMSPGLLTDTQYF. CDR3 sequence (DNA): TGTGCCATGAGCCCTGGGCTCCTCACCGATACGCAGTATTTT. Using reference TRBV7-9 and TRBJ2-3 for the parts outside the CDR3, the full variable domain is DTGVSQNPRHKITKRGQNVTFRCDPISEHNRLYWYRQTLGQGPEFLTYFQNEAQLEKSRLLSDRFSAERPKGSFSTLEIQRTEQGDSAMYLCAMSPGLLTDTQYFGPGTRLTVL.

Many counts were recorded for this clonotype. The V gene is TRBV5-1, the J gene TRBJ1-4; D remains ambiguous. The CDR3 loop spans 14 amino acids. Looked up from germline, CDR1 is SGHRS and CDR2 is YFSETQ. Trimming removed 1 base at V and 8 bases at J, with 12 bases between. The CDR3 sequence: CASSLLGDWEKLFF. CDR3 sequence (DNA): TGCGCCAGCAGCTTGTTGGGCGATTGGGAAAAACTGTTTTTT. Based on the CDR3 plus reference TRBV5-1 and TRBJ1-4, the full variable domain is KAGVTQTPRYLIKTRGQQVTLSCSPISGHRSVSWYQQTPGQGLQFLFEYFSETQRNKGNFPGRFSGRQFSNSRSEMNVSTLELGDSALYLCASSLLGDWEKLFFGSGTQLSVL.

At least ten counts were recorded for this clonotype. V gene TRBV5-6 combines with J gene TRBJ2-1; 14 bases map to TRBD2. The CDR3 is 15 residues long. Per germline, CDR1 SGHDT and CDR2 YYEEEE. The J segment lost 6 bases and the V segment lost 4 bases, leaving 3 bases of the junction unmatched. CDR3 nucleotides: TGTGCCAGCAGCCCGGGGACTAGCGGGAGCAATGAGCAGTTCTTC. Translated, it gives CASSPGTSGSNEQFF.

This clonotype turned up a few times. J is TRBJ1-2 and V is TRBV29-1, with D perhaps TRBD1 (6 bases). Germline V gene data show CDR1 as SQVTM and CDR2 as ANQGSEA. This CDR3 is 12 amino acids long. Trimming took 5 bases from V and 2 from J, leaving 9 bases between them. The CDR3 DNA is TGCAGCGTTTCGGGACAAAACTATGGCTACACCTTC. Protein sequence: CSVSGQNYGYTF.

The chain couples TRBV10-3 to TRBJ2-3, with TRBD2 matching over 10 bases. The CDR3 runs to 14 residues. Germline lookup yields CDR1 ENHRY and CDR2 SYGVKD. The V and J ends lost 5 bases and 2 bases, in that order; junction bases with no gene match: 1. CDR3 DNA sequence: TGTGCCATCAGTACTAGCGGGACCACAGATACGCAGTATTTT. Amino acid sequence: CAISTSGTTDTQYF.

This chain connects TRBV12-3 or TRBV12-4 to TRBJ1-6; D call uncertain. Trimming left V 0 bases short and J 9 bases short, with 12 bases between. The CDR3 has 15 residues. The CDR3 sequence is CASSLAYNRISPLHF. CDR3 nucleotide sequence: TGTGCCAGCAGTTTAGCGTATAATCGGATTTCACCCCTCCACTTT.

The table lists this clonotype with a few counts. The J gene is TRBJ1-2, the V gene TRBV20-1; D is uncertain. Between the trimmed V and J ends, which lost 0 bases and 6 bases, there was a span of 8 bases. CDR1 and CDR2 from the germline V gene are DFQATT and SNEGSKA (reference sequence). This CDR3 contains 12 residues. The CDR3 reads CSARDIRDGYTF. The CDR3 DNA reads TGCAGTGCTAGAGATATTAGGGATGGCTACACCTTC.

V gene TRBV7-2 combines with J gene TRBJ2-3; D is unclear. Germline V gene data show CDR1 as SGHTA and CDR2 as FQGNSA. The CDR3 spans 15 residues. Trimming removed 1 base from V and 1 base from J, with 9 bases in between. Written as DNA, the CDR3 is TGTGCCAGCAGCTTAGTCCCGGGTCGCACAGATACGCAGTATTTT. It specifies CASSLVPGRTDTQYF.

The genes are TRBV10-3 and TRBJ2-2; 8 bases agree with TRBD1. CDR1 ENHRY and CDR2 SYGVKD come from the germline V gene. The J segment lost 4 bases and the V segment lost 6 bases, leaving 7 bases of the junction unmatched. The CDR3 runs to 15 residues. CDR3 protein: CAIRMTGVGTGELFF. The DNA for the CDR3 is TGTGCCATCAGGATGACAGGGGTGGGCACCGGGGAGCTGTTTTTT.

This clonotype was found many times. The chain links TRBV7-2 to TRBJ2-7; D may be TRBD1 (5 bases). This CDR3 region has 12 residues. Trimming removed 1 base from V and 7 bases from J, with 8 bases in between. From germline, CDR1 is SGHTA and CDR2 FQGNSA. The DNA for the CDR3 is TGTGCCAGCAGCTTAGATCGGACAGAGCAGTACTTC. Protein product: CASSLDRTEQYF.

Only a few counts were recorded for this clonotype. The chain carries TRBV6-2 or TRBV6-3 and TRBJ2-7; 10 bases agree with TRBD2. Trimming took 7 bases from V and 6 from J; bases not matched to a gene: 9. Germline CDR1 is MNHEY and CDR2 is SVGEGT. CDR3 length: 14 amino acids. The CDR3 reads CASKRASGSAEQYF. The CDR3, as DNA: TGTGCCAGCAAGAGGGCTAGCGGGAGCGCCGAGCAGTACTTC.